This T cell receptor beta chain was identified in a study of sequential checkpoint blockade in melanoma. Study in general: TCRβ was sequenced from DNA of some 97 pretreatment tumors. Twenty-two patients had matched tumor biopsies before treatment and at week 13 after nivolumab or ipilimumab alone. Points from the study as a whole: Rising tumor T-cell fraction and clonality meant about 30 times likelier benefit.

Regarding treatment: randomized to nivolumab then ipilimumab (arm A) or the reverse (arm B). Concerning this clone: Its antigen is not known.

Generated by immunoSEQ multiplex PCR, the TCRdb table keeps only in-frame clones and is missing some. The sample yields 450 to 550 clones, approximately 22% seen once. V dropped 1 base and J dropped 3; count of bases not matched to a gene: 5. Looked up from germline, CDR1 is SQVTM and CDR2 is ANQGSEA. The CDR3 is made up of 14 amino acids. Sequencing was performed on tumor tissue (inferred from file names), taken from a patient given nivolumab and ipilimumab in sequence. This rearrangement joins TRBV29-1 to TRBJ2-7; 8 nucleotides agree with TRBD1. The origin of this receptor is a human donor with melanoma. The DNA for the CDR3 is TGCAGCGTTGAAGGCGAACAGGGGGGCTACGAGCAGTACTTC. This sequence encodes CSVEGEQGGYEQYF.